The clone carrying this T cell receptor (beta chain) was recorded a few times. TCRdb processed the RT-PCR reads anew with MiXCR; each CDR3 protein has one entry. The sample includes 100,000 to 130,000 distinct CDR3 sequences, around 36% seen only once; the top ten take roughly 30%. The record originates from a study of patients and donors after allogeneic stem cell transplantation. Sequences were obtained from blood, either unsorted or a sorted T cell fraction (not recorded which). The clonotype was recovered from a human donor who was either an allogeneic HSCT recipient or a stem cell or donor lymphocyte infusion donor (not recorded which). It is not recorded whose cells these are; they may come from a transplant donor.

Here the CDR3 DNA reads TGTGCCTGGATGAGGGATCTGAACACTGAAGCTTTCTTT. It yields the protein CAWMRDLNTEAFF. The chain links TRBV30 to TRBJ1-1; no clear D gene. The CDR3 length is 13 residues. V was clipped by 4 bases and J by 0 bases, with 9 bases between them. The germline gives CDR1 GTSNPN, CDR2 SVGIG (reference sequence).